These T cell receptor beta chains were read from a single sample in a study of PD-1 blockade in classical Hodgkin lymphoma. Here immunoSEQ multiplex PCR was the method, and the copy in TCRdb shows in-frame clones only, minus some. The table records about 20,000 clones, more than 80% of them present only once. The sequencing here drew on CD8+ T cells from blood, taken before the fourth cycle of nivolumab. The receptors were gathered from a human donor with classical Hodgkin lymphoma. Both conserved end residues are part of each CDR3. D genes are given only for firm matches. Only some rows state a clone size, as once, few, many or a class for expanded clones.

V: TRBV19; D: -; J: TRBJ2-7; size: -; CDR3: CASGEYDEQYF; DNA: TGTGCCAGTGGGGAATACGACGAGCAGTACTTC
V: TRBV27; D: -; J: TRBJ1-1; size: -; CDR3: CASSLQQFTEAFF; DNA: TGTGCCAGCAGTTTACAACAGTTCACTGAAGCTTTCTTT
V: TRBV5-6; D: -; J: TRBJ2-7; size: -; CDR3: CASSLPSSYEQYF; DNA: TGTGCCAGCAGCCTACCCAGCTCCTACGAGCAGTACTTC
V: TRBV9; D: TRBD2; J: TRBJ2-1; size: -; CDR3: CASSVAGGGAYNEQFF; DNA: TGTGCCAGCAGCGTAGCGGGCGGGGGGGCCTACAATGAGCAGTTCTTC
V: TRBV7-2; D: -; J: TRBJ2-3; size: -; CDR3: CASSLGLWGEDTDTQYF; DNA: TGTGCCAGCAGCTTGGGTCTTTGGGGGGAAGACACAGATACGCAGTATTTT
V: TRBV19; D: TRBD1; J: TRBJ1-2; size: -; CDR3: CASQGQGALANYGYTF; DNA: TGTGCCTCCCAAGGACAGGGGGCTTTAGCTAACTATGGCTACACCTTC
V: TRBV4-1; D: -; J: TRBJ2-6; size: -; CDR3: CASSHYFVPSGANVLTF; DNA: TGCGCCAGCAGCCACTACTTTGTTCCCTCTGGGGCCAACGTCCTGACTTTC
V: TRBV30; D: -; J: TRBJ1-5; size: -; CDR3: CAWSVTSGNQPQHF; DNA: TGTGCCTGGAGTGTCACCAGCGGGAATCAGCCCCAGCATTTT
V: TRBV6-1; D: -; J: TRBJ1-6; size: medium-sized; CDR3: CASIDLSSYNSPLHF; DNA: TGTGCCAGCATAGACCTAAGCTCCTATAATTCACCCCTCCACTTT
V: TRBV2; D: -; J: TRBJ1-1; size: -; CDR3: CASSVETGPDTEAFF; DNA: TGTGCCAGCAGTGTGGAGACAGGCCCAGACACTGAAGCTTTCTTT
V: TRBV11-2; D: -; J: TRBJ2-7; size: -; CDR3: CASSFGVTYEQYF; DNA: TGTGCCAGCAGCTTCGGGGTTACCTACGAGCAGTACTTC
V: TRBV5-4; D: -; J: TRBJ2-7; size: -; CDR3: CASRDKDYEQYF; DNA: TGTGCCAGCCGGGACAAGGACTACGAGCAGTACTTC
V: TRBV5-1; D: -; J: TRBJ2-7; size: -; CDR3: CASSLSSVSWIETYEQYF; DNA: TGCGCCAGCAGCTTGTCTTCTGTTTCATGGATCGAAACCTACGAGCAGTACTTC
V: TRBV7-9; D: -; J: TRBJ1-3; size: -; CDR3: CASSLTGNTIYF; DNA: TGTGCCAGCAGCTTAACCGGAAACACCATATATTTT
V: TRBV5-6; D: TRBD2; J: TRBJ2-2; size: few; CDR3: CASRMRGDGGELFF; DNA: TGTGCCAGCAGGATGCGGGGGGATGGAGGGGAGCTGTTTTTT
V: TRBV4-2; D: -; J: TRBJ2-7; size: -; CDR3: CASSQEDKEVYEQYF; DNA: TGTGCCAGCAGCCAAGAGGACAAGGAGGTCTACGAGCAGTACTTC
V: TRBV6-5; D: -; J: TRBJ1-4; size: -; CDR3: CASSLVATNEKLFF; DNA: TGTGCCAGCAGTTTGGTAGCAACTAATGAAAAACTGTTTTTT
V: TRBV28; D: TRBD1; J: TRBJ1-3; size: -; CDR3: CASTDGTVSGNTIYF; DNA: TGTGCCAGCACTGACGGGACAGTCTCTGGAAACACCATATATTTT
V: TRBV9; D: -; J: TRBJ2-1; size: -; CDR3: CASSPSGVVDNEQFF; DNA: TGTGCCAGCAGCCCTTCTGGGGTAGTCGACAATGAGCAGTTCTTC
V: TRBV4-1; D: -; J: TRBJ1-2; size: -; CDR3: CASSQDLWANYGYTF; DNA: TGCGCCAGCAGCCAAGATCTCTGGGCTAACTATGGCTACACCTTC
V: TRBV7-9; D: -; J: TRBJ2-7; size: -; CDR3: CASSFGAGAAYEQYF; DNA: TGTGCCAGCAGCTTTGGGGCAGGGGCCGCCTACGAGCAGTACTTC
V: TRBV9; D: -; J: TRBJ2-2; size: -; CDR3: CASSGEGDTGELFF; DNA: TGTGCCAGCAGCGGGGAGGGGGACACCGGGGAGCTGTTTTTT
V: TRBV2; D: -; J: TRBJ1-2; size: -; CDR3: CASSEFSFVKAYGYTF; DNA: TGTGCCAGCAGTGAATTCAGCTTTGTGAAGGCCTATGGCTACACCTTC
V: TRBV30; D: -; J: TRBJ2-1; size: -; CDR3: CAWSVRIDEQFF; DNA: TGTGCCTGGAGTGTGAGGATTGATGAGCAGTTCTTC
V: TRBV5-1; D: TRBD1; J: TRBJ1-1; size: -; CDR3: CASRPAGGTEAFF; DNA: TGCGCCAGCAGACCGGCAGGGGGCACTGAAGCTTTCTTT
V: TRBV25-1; D: -; J: TRBJ2-1; size: -; CDR3: CASSEIGGYNEQFF; DNA: TGTGCCAGCAGTGAGATTGGGGGCTACAATGAGCAGTTCTTC
V: TRBV19; D: -; J: TRBJ2-7; size: -; CDR3: CASSIDHSGSYEQYF; DNA: TGTGCCAGTAGTATAGATCACAGCGGATCCTACGAGCAGTACTTC
V: TRBV4-1; D: TRBD2; J: TRBJ2-1; size: -; CDR3: CASSQEPGLALNEQFF; DNA: TGCGCCAGCAGCCAAGAGCCGGGACTAGCCCTCAATGAGCAGTTCTTC
V: TRBV27; D: TRBD1; J: TRBJ1-5; size: -; CDR3: CASSKGQGAAFQPQHF; DNA: TGTGCCAGCAGCAAAGGACAGGGGGCTGCATTTCAGCCCCAGCATTTT
V: TRBV7-6; D: TRBD1; J: TRBJ2-2; size: -; CDR3: CASSLVVGQGLAGELFF; DNA: TGTGCCAGCAGCTTAGTAGTAGGACAGGGTCTCGCCGGGGAGCTGTTTTTT
V: TRBV5-5; D: -; J: TRBJ1-1; size: -; CDR3: CASSFVRVSEAFF; DNA: TGTGCCAGCAGCTTCGTTAGAGTATCTGAAGCTTTCTTT
V: TRBV6-1; D: TRBD2; J: TRBJ2-3; size: -; CDR3: CASSEVGGASTDTQYF; DNA: TGTGCCAGCAGTGAAGTCGGGGGGGCTAGCACAGATACGCAGTATTTT
V: TRBV2; D: -; J: TRBJ1-6; size: few; CDR3: CASWDGWENSPLHF; DNA: TGTGCCAGCTGGGATGGGTGGGAAAATTCACCCCTCCACTTT
V: TRBV11-3; D: -; J: TRBJ1-1; size: -; CDR3: CASSSRGGGTEAFF; DNA: TGTGCCAGCAGCTCCCGGGGGGGCGGCACTGAAGCTTTCTTT
V: TRBV4-1; D: -; J: TRBJ1-1; size: -; CDR3: CASSQTDISNTEAFF; DNA: TGCGCCAGCAGCCAAACAGACATTTCGAACACTGAAGCTTTCTTT
V: TRBV5-1; D: -; J: TRBJ2-2; size: -; CDR3: CASSLMDGTGELFF; DNA: TGCGCCAGCAGCTTGATGGATGGCACCGGGGAGCTGTTTTTT
V: TRBV28; D: -; J: TRBJ2-5; size: -; CDR3: CATHPWGVETQYF; DNA: TGTGCCACCCACCCATGGGGTGTGGAGACCCAGTACTTC
V: TRBV4-2; D: -; J: TRBJ2-3; size: -; CDR3: CASSRGGATDTQYF; DNA: TGTGCCAGCAGCCGCGGGGGCGCGACAGATACGCAGTATTTT
V: TRBV19; D: TRBD2; J: TRBJ2-1; size: -; CDR3: CASSIGLAGGPNNEQFF; DNA: TGTGCCAGTAGTATAGGGTTAGCGGGGGGGCCCAATAATGAGCAGTTCTTC
V: TRBV13; D: -; J: TRBJ1-2; size: -; CDR3: CASSTARRNYGYTF; DNA: TGTGCCAGCAGCACGGCGAGGAGAAACTATGGCTACACCTTC
V: TRBV4-1; D: -; J: TRBJ1-1; size: -; CDR3: CASSHKDGYTEAFF; DNA: TGCGCCAGCAGCCATAAGGACGGATACACTGAAGCTTTCTTT
V: TRBV21-1; D: -; J: TRBJ2-3; size: -; CDR3: CASRDTTDTQYF; DNA: TGTGCCAGCAGAGATACTACAGATACGCAGTATTTT
V: TRBV9; D: -; J: TRBJ1-2; size: few; CDR3: CASSVGLREHGYTF; DNA: TGTGCCAGCAGCGTAGGGTTGAGGGAACATGGCTACACCTTC
V: TRBV28; D: TRBD2; J: TRBJ2-7; size: -; CDR3: CASSRIALRLAGAYEQYF; DNA: TGTGCCAGCAGCCGCATCGCCCTGCGACTAGCGGGGGCTTACGAGCAGTACTTC
V: TRBV4-2; D: TRBD2; J: TRBJ2-7; size: -; CDR3: CASSQDISGGFEQYF; DNA: TGTGCCAGCAGCCAAGATATTAGCGGGGGGTTCGAGCAGTACTTC
V: TRBV28; D: -; J: TRBJ1-2; size: -; CDR3: CASTSEPYGYTF; DNA: TGTGCCAGCACCTCCGAGCCCTATGGCTACACCTTC
V: TRBV15; D: -; J: TRBJ2-3; size: -; CDR3: CATSRGGAGTDTQYF; DNA: TGTGCCACCAGCAGAGGGGGGGCCGGCACAGATACGCAGTATTTT
V: TRBV30; D: -; J: TRBJ1-2; size: -; CDR3: CAWSEGWGIYGYTF; DNA: TGTGCCTGGAGTGAAGGTTGGGGGATTTATGGCTACACCTTC
V: TRBV19; D: TRBD1; J: TRBJ2-7; size: -; CDR3: CASSILPGGTYEQYF; DNA: TGTGCCAGTAGTATACTTCCAGGGGGCACTTACGAGCAGTACTTC
V: TRBV5-1; D: -; J: TRBJ2-3; size: -; CDR3: CASSSAPGWADTQYF; DNA: TGCGCCAGCAGCTCAGCCCCGGGCTGGGCAGATACGCAGTATTTT
V: TRBV7-9; D: -; J: TRBJ1-4; size: -; CDR3: CASGGFEKLFF; DNA: TGTGCCAGCGGGGGATTCGAAAAACTGTTTTTT